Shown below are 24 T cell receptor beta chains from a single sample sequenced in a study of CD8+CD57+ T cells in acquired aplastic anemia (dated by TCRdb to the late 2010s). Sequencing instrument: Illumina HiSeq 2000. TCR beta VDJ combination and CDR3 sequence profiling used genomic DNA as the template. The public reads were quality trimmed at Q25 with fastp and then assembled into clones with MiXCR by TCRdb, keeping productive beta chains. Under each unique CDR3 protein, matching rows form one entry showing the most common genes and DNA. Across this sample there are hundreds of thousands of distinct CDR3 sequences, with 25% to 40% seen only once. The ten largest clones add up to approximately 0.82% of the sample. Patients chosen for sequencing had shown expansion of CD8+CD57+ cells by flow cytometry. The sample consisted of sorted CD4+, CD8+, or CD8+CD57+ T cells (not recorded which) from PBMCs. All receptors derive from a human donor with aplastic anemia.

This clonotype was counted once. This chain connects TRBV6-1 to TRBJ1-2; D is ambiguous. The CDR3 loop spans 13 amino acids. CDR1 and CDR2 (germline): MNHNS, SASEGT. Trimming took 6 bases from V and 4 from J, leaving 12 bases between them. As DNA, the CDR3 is TGTGCCAGCAGCGACGGGCCTTTCTATGGCTACACCTTC. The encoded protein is CASSDGPFYGYTF.

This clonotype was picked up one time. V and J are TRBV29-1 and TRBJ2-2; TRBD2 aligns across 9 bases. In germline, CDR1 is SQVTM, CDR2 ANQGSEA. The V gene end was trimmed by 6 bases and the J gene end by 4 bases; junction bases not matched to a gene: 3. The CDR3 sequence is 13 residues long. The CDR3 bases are TGCAGCGTCCCAGCGGGGGGCACCGGGGAGCTGTTTTTT. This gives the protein CSVPAGGTGELFF.

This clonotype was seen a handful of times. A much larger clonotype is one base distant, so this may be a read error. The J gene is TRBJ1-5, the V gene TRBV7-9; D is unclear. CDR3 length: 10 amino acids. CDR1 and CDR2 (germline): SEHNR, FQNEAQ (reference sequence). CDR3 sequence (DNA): TGTGCCGAAAAGGATCAGCCCCGGCATTTT. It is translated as CAEKDQPRHF. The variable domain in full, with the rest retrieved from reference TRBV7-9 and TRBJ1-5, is DTGVSQNPRHKITKRGQNVTFRCDPISEHNRLYWYRQTLGQGPEFLTYFQNEAQLEKSRLLSDRFSAERPKGSFSTLEIQRTEQGDSAMYLCAEKDQPRHFGDGTRLSIL.

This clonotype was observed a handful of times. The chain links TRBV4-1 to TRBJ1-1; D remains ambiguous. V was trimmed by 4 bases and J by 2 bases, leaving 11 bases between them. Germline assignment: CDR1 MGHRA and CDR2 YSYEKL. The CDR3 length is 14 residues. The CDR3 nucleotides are TGCGCCAGCAGCCGAGTTTCCTCAAACACTGAAGCTTTCTTT. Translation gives CASSRVSSNTEAFF.

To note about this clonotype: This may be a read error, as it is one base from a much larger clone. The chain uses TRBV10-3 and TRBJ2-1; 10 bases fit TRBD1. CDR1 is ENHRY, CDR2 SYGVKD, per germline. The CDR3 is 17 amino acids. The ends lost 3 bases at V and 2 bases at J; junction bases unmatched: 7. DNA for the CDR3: TGTGCCATCAGTGAATCCGGACAGGGGGAAACCTACAATGAGCAGTTCTTC. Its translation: CAISESGQGETYNEQFF.

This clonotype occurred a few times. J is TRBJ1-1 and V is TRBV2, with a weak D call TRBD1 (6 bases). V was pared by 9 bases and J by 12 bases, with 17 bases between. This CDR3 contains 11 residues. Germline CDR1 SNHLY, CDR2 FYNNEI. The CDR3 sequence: CASEQGIASFF. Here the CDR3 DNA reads TGTGCCAGTGAGCAGGGGATCGCGTCTTTCTTT.

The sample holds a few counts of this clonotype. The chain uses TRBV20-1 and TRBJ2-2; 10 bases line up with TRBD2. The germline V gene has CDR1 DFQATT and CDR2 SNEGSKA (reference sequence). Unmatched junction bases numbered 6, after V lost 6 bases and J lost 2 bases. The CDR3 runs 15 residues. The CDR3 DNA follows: TGCAGTGCGAATCTAGCGGGAGACAACACCGGGGAGCTGTTTTTT. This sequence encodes CSANLAGDNTGELFF.

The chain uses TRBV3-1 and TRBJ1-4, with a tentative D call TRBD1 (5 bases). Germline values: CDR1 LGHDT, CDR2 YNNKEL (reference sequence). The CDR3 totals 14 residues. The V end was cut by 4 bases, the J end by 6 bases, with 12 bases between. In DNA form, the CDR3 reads TGTGCCAGCAGCCCAGGGTGGAGCGATGAAAAACTGTTTTTT. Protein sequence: CASSPGWSDEKLFF.

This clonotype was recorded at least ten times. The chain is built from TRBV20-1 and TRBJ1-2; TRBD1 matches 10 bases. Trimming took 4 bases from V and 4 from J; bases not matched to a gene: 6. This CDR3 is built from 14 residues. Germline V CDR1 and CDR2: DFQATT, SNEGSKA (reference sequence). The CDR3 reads CSAMGQGKSYGYTF. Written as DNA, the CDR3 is TGCAGTGCTATGGGACAGGGGAAGAGCTATGGCTACACCTTC.

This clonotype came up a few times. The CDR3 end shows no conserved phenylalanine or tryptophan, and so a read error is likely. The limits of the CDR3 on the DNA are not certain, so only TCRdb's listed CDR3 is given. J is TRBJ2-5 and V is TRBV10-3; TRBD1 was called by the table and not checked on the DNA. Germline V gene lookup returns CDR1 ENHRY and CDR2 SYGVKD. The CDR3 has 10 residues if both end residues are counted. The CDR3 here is CAISEPGTGG.

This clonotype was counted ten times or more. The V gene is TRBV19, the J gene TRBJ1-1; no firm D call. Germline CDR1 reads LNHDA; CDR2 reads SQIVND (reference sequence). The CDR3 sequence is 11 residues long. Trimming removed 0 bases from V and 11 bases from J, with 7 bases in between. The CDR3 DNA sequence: TGTGCCAGTAGTATAGATCTGCACGCTTTCTTT. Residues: CASSIDLHAFF.

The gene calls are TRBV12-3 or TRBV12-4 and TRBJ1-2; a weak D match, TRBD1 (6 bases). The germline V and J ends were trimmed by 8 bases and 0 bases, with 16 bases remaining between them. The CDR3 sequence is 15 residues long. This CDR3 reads CASGEAGATNYGYTF. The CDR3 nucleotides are TGTGCCAGCGGAGAAGCAGGGGCTACTAACTATGGCTACACCTTC.

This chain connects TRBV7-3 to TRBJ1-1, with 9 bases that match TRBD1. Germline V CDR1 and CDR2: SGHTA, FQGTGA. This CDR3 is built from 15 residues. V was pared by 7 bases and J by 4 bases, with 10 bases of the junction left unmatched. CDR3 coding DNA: TGTGCCAGCAACAATGGACAGGGGAGGGGCACTGAAGCTTTCTTT. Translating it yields CASNNGQGRGTEAFF.

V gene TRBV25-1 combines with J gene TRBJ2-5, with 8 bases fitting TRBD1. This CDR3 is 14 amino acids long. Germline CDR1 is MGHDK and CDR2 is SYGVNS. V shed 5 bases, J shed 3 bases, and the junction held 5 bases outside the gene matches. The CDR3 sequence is CASSYTQGEETQYF. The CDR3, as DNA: TGTGCCAGCAGTTATACACAGGGGGAAGAGACCCAGTACTTC.

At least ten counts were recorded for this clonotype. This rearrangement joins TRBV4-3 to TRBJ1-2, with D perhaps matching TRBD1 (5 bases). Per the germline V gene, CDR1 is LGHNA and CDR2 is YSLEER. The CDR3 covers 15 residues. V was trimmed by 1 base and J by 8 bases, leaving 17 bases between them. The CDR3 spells CASSQGLRVGSGYTF. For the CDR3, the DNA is TGCGCCAGCAGCCAAGGTCTCAGGGTGGGGTCGGGCTACACCTTC.

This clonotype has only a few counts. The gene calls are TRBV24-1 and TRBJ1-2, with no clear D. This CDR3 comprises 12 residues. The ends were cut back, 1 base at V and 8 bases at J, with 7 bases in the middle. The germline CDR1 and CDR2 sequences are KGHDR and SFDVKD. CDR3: CATSDFSSGYTF. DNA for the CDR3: TGTGCCACCAGTGATTTCAGCTCGGGCTACACCTTC.

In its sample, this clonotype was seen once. The CDR3 reads CAWVGLAPYEQYF. The CDR3, as DNA: TGTGCCTGGGTGGGACTAGCGCCCTACGAGCAGTACTTC. This chain links TRBV30 with TRBJ2-7; 10 bases agree with TRBD2. Trimming removed 5 bases from V and 2 bases from J; junction bases left unmatched: 3. CDR1 GTSNPN and CDR2 SVGIG come from the germline V gene (reference sequence). The CDR3 spans 13 residues.

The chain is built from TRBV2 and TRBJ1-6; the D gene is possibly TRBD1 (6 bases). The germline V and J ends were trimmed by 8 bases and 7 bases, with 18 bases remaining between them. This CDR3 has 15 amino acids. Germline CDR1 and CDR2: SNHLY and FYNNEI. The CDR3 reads CASSTTGTPNSPLHF. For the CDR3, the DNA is TGTGCCAGCTCCACCACCGGGACACCAAATTCACCCCTCCACTTT.

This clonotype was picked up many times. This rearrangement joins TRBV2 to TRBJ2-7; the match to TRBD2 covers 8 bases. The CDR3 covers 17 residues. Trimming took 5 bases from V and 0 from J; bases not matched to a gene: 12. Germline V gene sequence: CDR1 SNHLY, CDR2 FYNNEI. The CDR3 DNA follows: TGTGCCAGCAGTATAACCCATACTAGCGGAGCCTCCTACGAGCAGTACTTC. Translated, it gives CASSITHTSGASYEQYF.

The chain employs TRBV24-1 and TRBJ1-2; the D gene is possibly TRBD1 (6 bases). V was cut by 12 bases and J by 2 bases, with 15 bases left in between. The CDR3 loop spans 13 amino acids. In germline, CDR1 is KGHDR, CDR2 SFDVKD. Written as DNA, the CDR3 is TGTGCCTGCCCACAGGGCGGGAACTATGGCTACACCTTC. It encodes CACPQGGNYGYTF.

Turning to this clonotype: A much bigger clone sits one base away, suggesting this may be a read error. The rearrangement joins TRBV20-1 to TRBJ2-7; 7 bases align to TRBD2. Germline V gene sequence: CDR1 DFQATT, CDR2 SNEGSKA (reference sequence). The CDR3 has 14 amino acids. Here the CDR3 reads CGALGGGATYEQYF. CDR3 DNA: TGCGGTGCTCTGGGGGGAGGGGCCACCTACGAGCAGTACTTC.

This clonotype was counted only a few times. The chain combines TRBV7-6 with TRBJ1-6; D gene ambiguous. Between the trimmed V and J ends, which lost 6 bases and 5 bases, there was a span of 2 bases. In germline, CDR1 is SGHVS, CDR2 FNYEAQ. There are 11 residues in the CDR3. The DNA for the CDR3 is TGTGCCAGCAGGGATAATTCACCCCTCCACTTT. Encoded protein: CASRDNSPLHF. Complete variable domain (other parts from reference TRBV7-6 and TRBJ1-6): GAGVSQSPRYKVTKRGQDVALRCDPISGHVSLYWYRQALGQGPEFLTYFNYEAQQDKSGLPNDRFSAERPEGSISTLTIQRTEQRDSAMYRCASRDNSPLHFGNGTRLTVT.

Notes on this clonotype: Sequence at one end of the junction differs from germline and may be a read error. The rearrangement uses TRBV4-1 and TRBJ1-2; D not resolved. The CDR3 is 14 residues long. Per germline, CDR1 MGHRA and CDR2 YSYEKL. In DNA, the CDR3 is TGCGCCAACAGCCAAGATAACAGTAACCATGGCTACACCTTC. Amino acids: CANSQDNSNHGYTF.

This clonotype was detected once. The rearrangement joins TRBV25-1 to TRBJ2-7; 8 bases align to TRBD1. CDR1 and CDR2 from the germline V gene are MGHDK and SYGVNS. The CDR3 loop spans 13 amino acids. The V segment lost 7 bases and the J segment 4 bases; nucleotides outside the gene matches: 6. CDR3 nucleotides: TGTGCCAGCACGGGACAGGAGGTTTACGAGCAGTACTTC. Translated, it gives CASTGQEVYEQYF.